Presented here are 7 T cell receptor beta chains from one specimen sequenced in a study of technical replicates of blood from a few donors. Libraries were prepared by immunoSEQ multiplex PCR; TCRdb keeps only in-frame clonotypes and omits some of them. This sample has almost 70,000 clones, with roughly 90% found just once. Material: PBMCs. Source of these receptors: a human donor in good health. Some clones in this sample may be carry-over from other donors' samples.

The rearrangement joins TRBV2 to TRBJ1-3; TRBD1 is a possible D gene (5 bases). The germline V gene has CDR1 SNHLY and CDR2 FYNNEI. The CDR3 is 14 residues long. The V end lost 2 bases, the J end lost 1 base, and 6 bases lay between the germline ends. This CDR3 is CASSERGSGNTIYF. The CDR3 DNA sequence: TGTGCCAGCAGTGAAAGGGGTTCTGGAAACACCATATATTTT. The full variable domain, completed using reference TRBV2 and TRBJ1-3, is EPEVTQTPSHQVTQMGQEVILRCVPISNHLYFYWYRQILGQKVEFLVSFYNNEISEKSEIFDDQFSVERPDGSNFTLKIRSTKLEDSAMYFCASSERGSGNTIYFGEGSWLTVV.

The J gene is TRBJ2-7, the V gene TRBV27; the match to TRBD1 covers 7 bases. In germline, CDR1 is MNHEY, CDR2 SMNVEV (reference sequence). The CDR3 runs to 14 residues. Losses at the gene ends were 4 bases for V and 5 bases for J; bases not matched to a gene: 8. Written as DNA, the CDR3 is TGTGCCAGCAGTTCATGGACAGGTATCCACGAGCAGTACTTC. As protein: CASSSWTGIHEQYF.

The chain couples TRBV10-3 to TRBJ2-2; 7 bases line up with TRBD1. With 7 bases clipped from V and 5 bases from J, the junction kept 10 bases outside the gene matches. The germline gives CDR1 ENHRY, CDR2 SYGVKD. CDR3 length: 15 residues. CDR3 loop: CAITPATGQTGELFF. In nucleotides, the CDR3 is TGTGCCATCACCCCCGCGACAGGGCAGACCGGGGAGCTGTTTTTT.

The chain is built from TRBV18 and TRBJ1-1; D gene ambiguous. The CDR3 has 13 residues. Per germline, CDR1 KGHSH and CDR2 LQKENI. Trimming pared 5 bases from V and 1 base from J, leaving 8 bases between. The DNA of the CDR3 is TGTGCCAGCTCAGTTCAGTGGAACACTGAAGCTTTCTTT. The encoded protein is CASSVQWNTEAFF.

V and J are TRBV5-3 and TRBJ2-1, with D possibly being TRBD1 (7 bases). Being an ORF, TRBV5-3 has a function that is uncertain. V lost 4 bases and J lost 5, with 19 bases in between. This CDR3 has 16 amino acids. The CDR3 DNA reads as TGTGCCAGAAGCCGCGGAGGGACAGCCAAAGACAATGAGCAGTTCTTC. Encoded protein: CARSRGGTAKDNEQFF.

This chain connects TRBV19 to TRBJ1-2, with D maybe TRBD1 (6 bases). This CDR3 contains 14 residues. V gave up 7 bases and J gave up 6 bases, with 18 bases separating them. CDR1 and CDR2 from the germline V gene are LNHDA and SQIVND (reference sequence). The DNA of the CDR3 is TGTGCCAGTACCGAGAAACCTCCAGGGGATGGCTACACCTTC. Its translation: CASTEKPPGDGYTF.

The rearrangement uses TRBV7-7 and TRBJ2-3; 7 bases line up with TRBD1. The CDR3 is made up of 16 amino acids. With 5 bases clipped from V and 0 bases from J, the junction kept 8 bases outside the gene matches. Germline CDR1 SSHAT, CDR2 FNYEAQ (reference sequence). As DNA, the CDR3 is TGTGCCAGCAGCCCAGGGACAGCCCCTAGCACAGATACGCAGTATTTT. Its protein is CASSPGTAPSTDTQYF.